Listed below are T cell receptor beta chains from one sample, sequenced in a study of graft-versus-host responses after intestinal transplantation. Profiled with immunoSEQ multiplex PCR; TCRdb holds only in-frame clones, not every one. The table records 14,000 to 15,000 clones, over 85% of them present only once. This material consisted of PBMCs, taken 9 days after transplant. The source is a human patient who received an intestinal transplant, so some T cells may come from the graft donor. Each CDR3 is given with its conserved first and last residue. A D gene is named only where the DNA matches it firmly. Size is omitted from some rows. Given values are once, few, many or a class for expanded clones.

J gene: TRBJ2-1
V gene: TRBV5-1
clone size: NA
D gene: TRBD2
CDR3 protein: CASSLDTRLAGVMNEQFF
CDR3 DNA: TGCGCCAGCAGCTTGGACACTCGACTAGCGGGAGTTATGAATGAGCAGTTCTTC

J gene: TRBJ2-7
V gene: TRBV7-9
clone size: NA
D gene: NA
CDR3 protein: CASSPPGTPSYEQYF
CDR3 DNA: TGTGCCAGCAGCCCCCCCGGGACACCTTCCTACGAGCAGTACTTC

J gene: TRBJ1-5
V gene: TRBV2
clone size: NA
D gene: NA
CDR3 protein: CASRDNYSNQPQHF
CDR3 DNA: TGTGCCAGCAGAGACAACTATAGCAATCAGCCCCAGCATTTT

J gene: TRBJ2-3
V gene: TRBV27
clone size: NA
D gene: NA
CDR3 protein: CASSLRPPDRAGTDTQYF
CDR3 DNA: TGTGCCAGCAGTTTAAGGCCCCCTGACAGGGCGGGGACAGATACGCAGTATTTT

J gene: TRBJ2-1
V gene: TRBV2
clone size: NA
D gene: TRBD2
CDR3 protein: CASKSSGSTYNEQFF
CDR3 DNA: TGTGCCAGCAAGTCCAGCGGGAGTACCTACAATGAGCAGTTCTTC

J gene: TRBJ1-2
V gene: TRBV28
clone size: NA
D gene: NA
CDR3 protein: CASKETELRYTF
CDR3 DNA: TGTGCCAGCAAGGAGACAGAACTGCGCTACACCTTC

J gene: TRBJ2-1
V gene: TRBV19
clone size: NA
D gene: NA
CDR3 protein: CASTPGSKSSYNEQFF
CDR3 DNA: TGTGCCAGTACCCCGGGTAGCAAGAGCTCCTACAATGAGCAGTTCTTC

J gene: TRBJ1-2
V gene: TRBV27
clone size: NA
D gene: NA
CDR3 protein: CASSYRRQADYGYTF
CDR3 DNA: TGTGCCAGCAGCTATAGACGACAGGCGGACTATGGCTACACCTTC

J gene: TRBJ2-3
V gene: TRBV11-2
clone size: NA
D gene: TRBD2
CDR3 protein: CASSLRGGLDTQYF
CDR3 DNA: TGTGCCAGCAGCCTACGGGGGGGGTTAGATACGCAGTATTTT

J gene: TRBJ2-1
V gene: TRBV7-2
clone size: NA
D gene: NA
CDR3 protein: CASSLARGGGYNEQFF
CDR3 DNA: TGTGCCAGCAGCTTAGCCCGAGGGGGGGGCTACAATGAGCAGTTCTTC

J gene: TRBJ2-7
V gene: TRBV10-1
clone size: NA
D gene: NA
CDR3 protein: CASSESAYEQYF
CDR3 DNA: TGCGCCAGCAGTGAGTCTGCTTACGAGCAGTACTTC

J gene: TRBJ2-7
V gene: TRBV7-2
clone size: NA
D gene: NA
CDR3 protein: CASSLGSGGGFYEQYF
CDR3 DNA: TGTGCCAGCAGCTTAGGGTCCGGGGGCGGATTCTACGAGCAGTACTTC

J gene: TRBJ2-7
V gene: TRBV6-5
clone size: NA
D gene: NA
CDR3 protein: CASSETSSYEQYF
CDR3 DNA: TGTGCCAGCAGTGAAACTAGCTCGTACGAGCAGTACTTC

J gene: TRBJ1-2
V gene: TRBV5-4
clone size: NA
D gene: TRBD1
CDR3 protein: CASSPTGTGYGYTF
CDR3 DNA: TGTGCCAGCAGCCCTACCGGGACAGGCTATGGCTACACCTTC

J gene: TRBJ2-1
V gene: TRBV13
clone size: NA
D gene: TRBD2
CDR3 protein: CASSLGGEGLDNEQFF
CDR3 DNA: TGTGCCAGCAGCTTAGGTGGGGAGGGCCTGGACAATGAGCAGTTCTTC

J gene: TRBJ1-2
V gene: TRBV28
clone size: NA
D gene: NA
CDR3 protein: CASSLQNYGYTF
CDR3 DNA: TGTGCCAGCAGTTTACAGAACTATGGCTACACCTTC

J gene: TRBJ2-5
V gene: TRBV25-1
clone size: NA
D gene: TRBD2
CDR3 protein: CASSELADQETQYF
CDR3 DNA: TGTGCCAGCAGTGAACTAGCGGACCAAGAGACCCAGTACTTC

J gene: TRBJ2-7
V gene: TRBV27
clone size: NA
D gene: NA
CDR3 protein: CASSSSGTNYEQYF
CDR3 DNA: TGTGCCAGCAGTTCGTCCGGGACAAACTACGAGCAGTACTTC

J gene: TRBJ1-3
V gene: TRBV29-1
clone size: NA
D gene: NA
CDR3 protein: CSVEGGDGNTIYF
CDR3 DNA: TGCAGCGTTGAAGGAGGAGATGGAAACACCATATATTTT

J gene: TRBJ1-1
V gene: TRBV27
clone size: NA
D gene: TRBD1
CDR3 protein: CASSFGQGARETEAFF
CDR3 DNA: TGTGCCAGCAGTTTCGGCCAGGGGGCAAGGGAAACTGAAGCTTTCTTT

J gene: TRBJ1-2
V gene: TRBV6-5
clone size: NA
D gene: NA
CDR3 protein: CASSYSLYGYGYTF
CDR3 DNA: TGTGCCAGCAGTTACTCGCTTTACGGCTATGGCTACACCTTC

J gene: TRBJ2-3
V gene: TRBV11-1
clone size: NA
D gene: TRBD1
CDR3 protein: CASSQNRGRFTDTQYF
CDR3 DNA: TGTGCCAGCAGCCAAAACAGGGGAAGATTCACAGATACGCAGTATTTT

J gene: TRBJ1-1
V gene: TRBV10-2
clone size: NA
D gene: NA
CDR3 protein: CASSVGVNTEAFF
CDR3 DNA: TGCGCCAGCAGTGTCGGGGTTAACACTGAAGCTTTCTTT

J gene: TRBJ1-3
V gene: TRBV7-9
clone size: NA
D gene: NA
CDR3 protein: CASSFQRSGNTIYF
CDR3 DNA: TGTGCCAGCAGCTTTCAGCGCTCTGGAAACACCATATATTTT

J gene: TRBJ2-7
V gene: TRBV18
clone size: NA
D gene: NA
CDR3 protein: CASSPTPGGPYEQYF
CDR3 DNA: TGTGCCAGCTCACCCACCCCCGGGGGCCCCTACGAGCAGTACTTC

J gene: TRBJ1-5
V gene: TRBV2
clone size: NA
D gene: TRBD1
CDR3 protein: CASSGTGVSNQPQHF
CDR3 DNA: TGTGCCAGCAGTGGGACAGGGGTTTCCAATCAGCCCCAGCATTTT

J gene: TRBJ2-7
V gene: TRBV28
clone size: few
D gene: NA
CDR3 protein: CASRTVWPYEQYF
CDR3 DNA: TGTGCCAGCAGGACCGTTTGGCCCTACGAGCAGTACTTC

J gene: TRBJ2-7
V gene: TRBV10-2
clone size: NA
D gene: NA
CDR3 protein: CASRQGRGPYEQYF
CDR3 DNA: TGCGCCAGCCGTCAGGGGAGGGGACCCTACGAGCAGTACTTC

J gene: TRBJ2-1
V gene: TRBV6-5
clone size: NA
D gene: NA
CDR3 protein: CASRGGIVNEQFF
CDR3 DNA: TGTGCCAGCAGGGGCGGCATTGTGAATGAGCAGTTCTTC

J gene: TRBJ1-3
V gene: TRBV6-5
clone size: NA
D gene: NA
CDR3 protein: CASRPGTSVGNTIYF
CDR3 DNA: TGTGCCAGCAGACCCGGGACGTCGGTGGGAAACACCATATATTTT

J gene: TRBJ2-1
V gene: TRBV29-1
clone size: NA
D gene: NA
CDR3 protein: CSELAADSYNEQFF
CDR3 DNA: TGCAGCGAGTTAGCAGCTGACTCCTACAATGAGCAGTTCTTC

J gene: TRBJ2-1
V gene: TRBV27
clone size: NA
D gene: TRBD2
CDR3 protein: CASRWGGSMEQFF
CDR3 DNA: TGTGCCAGCAGATGGGGCGGGAGTATGGAGCAGTTCTTC

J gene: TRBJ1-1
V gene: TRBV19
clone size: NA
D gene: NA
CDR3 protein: CASSMTVGRTEAFF
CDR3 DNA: TGTGCCAGTAGTATGACCGTCGGGCGGACTGAAGCTTTCTTT

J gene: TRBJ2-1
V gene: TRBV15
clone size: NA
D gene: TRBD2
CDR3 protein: CATSRDSSGTSEQFF
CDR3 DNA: TGTGCCACCAGCAGAGATTCCAGCGGGACCTCTGAGCAGTTCTTC

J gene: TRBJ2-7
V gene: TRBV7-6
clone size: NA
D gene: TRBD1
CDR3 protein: CASSPGTGSEQYF
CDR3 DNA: TGTGCCAGCAGCCCCGGGACAGGGAGCGAGCAGTACTTC